A selection of T cell receptor beta chains follows, all from one sample in a study of blood T cell repertoires in COVID-19. The table came from immunoSEQ multiplex PCR; TCRdb's copy has only in-frame clones and leaves some out. Here the sample spans a few hundred thousand clones, around 90% being singletons. Sample: peripheral blood. The receptors shown here come from a man younger than 30 with active or convalescent COVID-19. The CDR3 runs from the conserved cysteine through the conserved F or W. Some rows have no size entry. The others give once, few or many, or a class for an expanded clone.

abundance: .; v_gene: TRBV1; CDR3aa: CTSSQDLHPAGYHYGYTF
abundance: .; v_gene: TRBV6-2/TRBV6-3; CDR3aa: CASSQYYEQYF
abundance: .; v_gene: TRBV5-1; CDR3aa: CASSLSGTPEAFF
abundance: .; v_gene: TRBV27; CDR3aa: CASSPGQGGSPLHF
abundance: .; v_gene: TRBV19; CDR3aa: CASSTYGDQPQHF
abundance: .; v_gene: TRBV9; CDR3aa: CASSVGGVNTEAFF
abundance: .; v_gene: TRBV4-3; CDR3aa: CASSQASPLGELFF
abundance: .; v_gene: TRBV5-6; CDR3aa: CASSLPPHRVSTDTQYF
abundance: .; v_gene: TRBV20-1; CDR3aa: CSASWPGTAYNSPLHF
abundance: .; v_gene: TRBV6-6; CDR3aa: CASSWTITDTQYF
abundance: few; v_gene: TRBV5-6; CDR3aa: CASSWGTGVDYGYTF
abundance: .; v_gene: TRBV6-2/TRBV6-3; CDR3aa: CASSRQGSVYGYTF
abundance: .; v_gene: TRBV6-4; CDR3aa: CASSRGTEKYNEQFF
abundance: .; v_gene: TRBV5-4; CDR3aa: CASSDRDSNQPQHF
abundance: .; v_gene: TRBV7-9; CDR3aa: CAGKQGTEAFF
abundance: .; v_gene: TRBV19; CDR3aa: CASSILGGGLSEAFF
abundance: once; v_gene: TRBV19; CDR3aa: CASSIRTKTEQFF
abundance: .; v_gene: TRBV9; CDR3aa: CASSVIPQTQETQYF
abundance: .; v_gene: TRBV5-1; CDR3aa: CASSFGLERGDTGELFF
abundance: .; v_gene: TRBV19; CDR3aa: CASSWGRVNEKLFF
abundance: .; v_gene: TRBV19; CDR3aa: CASSRAGGPYNEQFF
abundance: .; v_gene: TRBV5-6; CDR3aa: CASSLAGGANYGYTF
abundance: .; v_gene: TRBV6-2/TRBV6-3; CDR3aa: CASSYARGVTEAFF
abundance: few; v_gene: TRBV6-1; CDR3aa: CASSELAGGYNEQFF
abundance: .; v_gene: TRBV15; CDR3aa: CATSRDRAGQPQHF
abundance: few; v_gene: TRBV4-1; CDR3aa: CASSQGRLVGTGFSGELFF
abundance: .; v_gene: TRBV14; CDR3aa: CASSQWSSGNTIYF
abundance: .; v_gene: TRBV5-1; CDR3aa: CASSSTSGAEPYF
abundance: .; v_gene: TRBV5-1; CDR3aa: CASSSDRGNTGELFF
abundance: .; v_gene: TRBV4-1; CDR3aa: CASSQAPSGRGISYEQYF
abundance: .; v_gene: TRBV18; CDR3aa: CASSQGGTGLYEQYF
abundance: .; v_gene: TRBV27; CDR3aa: CASSFERGGTYEQYF
abundance: .; v_gene: TRBV15; CDR3aa: CATSRAGTGYSSYNEQFF
abundance: .; v_gene: TRBV19; CDR3aa: CASSRGGSGNQPQHF
abundance: .; v_gene: TRBV20-1; CDR3aa: CSASTGLAKYGQYF
abundance: once; v_gene: TRBV2; CDR3aa: CASTQAGSNEKLFF
abundance: .; v_gene: TRBV27; CDR3aa: CASSPTGTEAFF